Listed here are 24 T cell receptor beta chains from one sample, sequenced in a study of blood T cell repertoires in COVID-19. Repertoires were generated with immunoSEQ multiplex PCR, while TCRdb's copy carries only in-frame clones and drops some. In the table there are just under 65,000 clones, about 80% of which are singletons. Sequencing input: peripheral blood. Receptors originate from a man aged 60 to 69 with COVID-19, enrolled during active disease.

The chain has TRBV7-7 and TRBJ2-1, with 7 nucleotides matching TRBD1. Germline trimming cut 5 bases from V and 9 bases from J; bases unmatched to any gene: 7. The CDR3 sequence is 13 residues long. The germline CDR1 and CDR2 sequences are SSHAT and FNYEAQ (reference sequence). The CDR3 DNA reads TGTGCCAGCAGCATCGACAGGGCTGGTGAGCAGTTCTTC. Encoded protein: CASSIDRAGEQFF.

V and J are TRBV19 and TRBJ2-1; the match to TRBD1 covers 7 bases. This CDR3 has 15 amino acids. Trimming at V came to 5 bases and at J to 3 bases, leaving 7 bases not matched to a gene. Germline V gives CDR1 LNHDA, CDR2 SQIVND (reference sequence). This CDR3 is CASSPRTGGYNEQFF. The CDR3 coding sequence is TGTGCCAGTAGTCCCCGGACAGGTGGCTACAATGAGCAGTTCTTC.

This CDR3 reads CSAGGSGLYEQYF. The CDR3 DNA reads as TGCAGCGCTGGTGGGAGCGGCCTCTACGAGCAGTACTTC. The chain links TRBV29-1 to TRBJ2-7; possibly TRBD2 for D (5 bases). Germline lookup yields CDR1 SQVTM and CDR2 ANQGSEA. Trimming pared 7 bases from V and 3 bases from J, leaving 16 bases between. This CDR3 is 13 amino acids long.

The J gene is TRBJ1-5, the V gene TRBV24-1; 7 nucleotides align to TRBD1. The CDR3 totals 16 residues. V was pared by 3 bases and J by 0 bases, with 4 bases of the junction left unmatched. The germline CDR1 and CDR2 sequences are KGHDR and SFDVKD. CDR3 sequence (DNA): TGTGCCACCAGTGATGCGACAGGGAATAGCAATCAGCCCCAGCATTTT. This encodes CATSDATGNSNQPQHF.

V gene TRBV11-2 combines with J gene TRBJ1-3; perhaps TRBD1 as D (6 bases). The V gene lost 8 bases and the J gene lost 3 bases, with 20 bases spanning the gap. This CDR3 region has 16 residues. The germline V gene has CDR1 SGHAT and CDR2 FQNNGV. The DNA of the CDR3 is TGTGCCAGCGGAAACCACCGGGGGGCACGTGGAAACACCATATATTTT. Its translation: CASGNHRGARGNTIYF.

Turning to this clone: Compared with germline, one end of the junction differs, possibly owing to a read error. The gene calls are TRBV2 and TRBJ1-2; D might be TRBD1 (6 bases). CDR1 is SNHLY, CDR2 FYNNEI, per germline. The CDR3 has 15 amino acids. The CDR3 is CASSEEQGMGYGYTF. The CDR3 DNA is TGTGCCAGCAGCGAAGAACAGGGAATGGGCTATGGCTACACCTTC.

The J gene is TRBJ2-5, the V gene TRBV3-1 (or the pseudogene TRBV3-2); 7 bases are a match to TRBD2. This CDR3 has 13 amino acids. Germline CDR1 and CDR2: LGHDT and YNNKEL (reference sequence). The trim removed 3 bases at V and 4 bases at J, leaving 2 bases unmatched. Here the CDR3 DNA reads TGTGCCAGCAGCCAGGGGGGGATAGAGACCCAGTACTTC. Translating gives CASSQGGIETQYF.

V and J are TRBV9 and TRBJ1-5; 8 positions agree with TRBD1. The CDR3 covers 16 residues. Looked up from germline, CDR1 is SGDLS and CDR2 is YYNGEE. After removal of 3 bases from V and 7 bases from J, the junction contained 12 bases not matched to a gene. The DNA for the CDR3 is TGTGCCAGCAGCGGAGGATCCGGGACAGGCGGACAGCCCCAGCATTTT. Amino acids: CASSGGSGTGGQPQHF.

V and J are TRBV28 and TRBJ2-3; 8 bases fit TRBD1. Germline V lookup: CDR1 MDHEN, CDR2 SYDVKM. The length of the CDR3 is 14 residues. J was trimmed by 8 bases and V by 5 bases; bases with no gene match: 9. CDR3 in amino acids: CASSIRQGRSTQYF. The CDR3, as DNA: TGTGCCAGCAGTATCCGACAGGGGAGGAGTACGCAGTATTTT.

This chain uses TRBV28 with TRBJ1-3; D not resolved. Germline CDR1 is MDHEN and CDR2 is SYDVKM. V lost 5 bases, J lost 0 bases, and 14 bases lay in between. The CDR3 is 16 amino acids. The CDR3 nucleotides are TGTGCCAGCAGTCATGATCCGGGTAACTCTGGAAACACCATATATTTT. As protein: CASSHDPGNSGNTIYF.

The rearrangement uses TRBV27 and TRBJ2-7; 7 nucleotides match TRBD1. This CDR3 region has 14 residues. J lost 4 bases, V lost 7 bases, and 10 bases had no gene match. Germline CDR1 and CDR2: MNHEY and SMNVEV (reference sequence). The CDR3 here is CASITQGSLYEQYF. The CDR3, as DNA: TGTGCCAGCATCACACAGGGGAGTTTGTACGAGCAGTACTTC.

V and J are TRBV19 and TRBJ2-5; TRBD2 is a possible D gene (5 bases). Trimming removed 1 base from V and 5 bases from J, with 14 bases in between. Germline CDR1 and CDR2: LNHDA and SQIVND (reference sequence). CDR3 length equals 15 residues. CDR3 residues: CASSIGADSRETQYF. In nucleotides, the CDR3 is TGTGCCAGTAGTATAGGAGCGGACTCAAGGGAGACCCAGTACTTC. Full variable domain (missing parts from reference TRBV19 and TRBJ2-5): DGGITQSPKYLFRKEGQNVTLSCEQNLNHDAMYWYRQDPGQGLRLIYYSQIVNDFQKGDIAEGYSVSREKKESFPLTVTSAQKNPTAFYLCASSIGADSRETQYFGPGTRLLVL.

The rearrangement links TRBV27 to TRBJ2-5, with D unclear. This CDR3 spans 13 amino acids. Per germline, CDR1 MNHEY and CDR2 SMNVEV (reference sequence). The ends were cut back, 8 bases at V and 2 bases at J, with 12 bases in the middle. As DNA, the CDR3 is TGTGCCAGCCGCGGTTACCTGCAAGAGACCCAGTACTTC. Amino acids: CASRGYLQETQYF.

CDR3 sequence reads: CASSYLSGGNEQFF. CDR3 nucleotide sequence: TGTGCCAGCAGCTACCTCAGCGGGGGCAATGAGCAGTTCTTC. This chain joins TRBV7-6 and TRBJ2-1; TRBD2 agrees at 8 bases. Germline lookup yields CDR1 SGHVS and CDR2 FNYEAQ. Trimming took 4 bases from V and 6 from J; bases not matched to a gene: 5. The CDR3 has 14 residues.

The CDR3 sequence is CASSTDRSSGNTIYF. Here the CDR3 DNA reads TGTGCCAGCAGCACCGACAGGAGCTCTGGAAACACCATATATTTT. This rearrangement joins TRBV7-9 to TRBJ1-3; maybe TRBD1 (6 bases). The CDR3 spans 15 residues. The germline V gene encodes CDR1 SEHNR and CDR2 FQNEAQ (reference sequence). V lost 5 bases, J lost 0 bases, and 11 bases lay in between.

The genes are TRBV24-1 and TRBJ2-7; the D is unclear. The CDR3 consists of 14 residues. Trimming removed 4 bases at V and 3 bases at J, with 12 bases between. Germline-derived CDR1 and CDR2 are KGHDR and SFDVKD. CDR3 residues: CATSDSTRNYEQYF. Here the CDR3 DNA reads TGTGCCACCAGTGACTCAACTCGAAACTACGAGCAGTACTTC.

This clone was counted a few times. The chain combines TRBV2 with TRBJ1-2, with D unresolved. V dropped 7 bases and J dropped 3 bases, with 9 bases sitting between them. The CDR3 extends over 12 amino acids. Germline V gene data show CDR1 as SNHLY and CDR2 as FYNNEI. This chain's CDR3 is CASKLGDYGYTF. The CDR3 DNA reads as TGTGCCAGCAAGTTGGGCGACTATGGCTACACCTTC.

This chain connects TRBV5-1 to TRBJ2-1, with TRBD2 identical over 11 bases. The CDR3 has 15 residues. Germline V gives CDR1 SGHRS, CDR2 YFSETQ. With V trimmed by 4 bases and J by 5 bases, 5 bases remained unmatched. CDR3: CASSPRLAGNNEQFF. The CDR3, as DNA: TGCGCCAGCAGCCCCAGACTAGCGGGGAACAATGAGCAGTTCTTC.

This chain uses TRBV10-3 with TRBJ1-1; D uncertain. Trimming took off 3 bases at V and 0 bases at J, with 8 bases between the two ends. The CDR3 consists of 14 residues. Germline V gene data show CDR1 as ENHRY and CDR2 as SYGVKD. The DNA for the CDR3 is TGTGCCATCAGTGAAGGCGGCCTGAACACTGAAGCTTTCTTT. This translates into CAISEGGLNTEAFF.

The rearrangement uses TRBV29-1 and TRBJ1-2; TRBD1 aligns across 7 bases. This CDR3 spans 14 amino acids. J was trimmed by 9 bases and V by 1 base; bases with no gene match: 11. Germline V gives CDR1 SQVTM, CDR2 ANQGSEA. CDR3 nucleotides: TGCAGCGTTGAAGGGGTAGGGGGCGTAGAGAGCTACACCTTC. This translates into CSVEGVGGVESYTF. The variable domain in full, completed from reference TRBV29-1 and TRBJ1-2, reads SAVISQKPSRDICQRGTSLTIQCQVDSQVTMMFWYRQQPGQSLTLIATANQGSEATYESGFVIDKFPISRPNLTFSTLTVSNMSPEDSSIYLCSVEGVGGVESYTFGSGTRLTVV.

The chain couples TRBV18 to TRBJ2-5; D remains ambiguous. V was cut by 4 bases and J by 2 bases, with 8 bases left in between. Germline assignment: CDR1 KGHSH and CDR2 LQKENI. The CDR3 totals 13 residues. The CDR3 loop is CASSLRTQETQYF. The CDR3 nucleotides read TGTGCCAGCTCACTACGAACTCAAGAGACCCAGTACTTC.

The CDR3 protein is CASSPSGYLQETQYF. The CDR3, as DNA: TGTGCCAGCAGCCCTAGCGGCTATCTCCAAGAGACCCAGTACTTC. The V gene is TRBV11-3, the J gene TRBJ2-5; 7 bases agree with TRBD2. CDR1 SGHNT and CDR2 YENEEA come from the germline V gene. Trimming removed 5 bases from V and 1 base from J; junction bases left unmatched: 7. The CDR3 contains 15 residues.

The gene calls are TRBV6-5 and TRBJ1-4; a weak D match, TRBD1 (6 bases). V shed 4 bases and J shed 4 bases, with 16 bases lying between them. The CDR3 is 16 amino acids. Germline CDR1 reads MNHEY; CDR2 reads SVGAGI. DNA for the CDR3: TGTGCCAGCAGTTCACCCGGGGGGCTTGGTAATGAAAAACTGTTTTTT. It specifies CASSSPGGLGNEKLFF.

This clone was observed once. V usage is TRBV19 and J usage is TRBJ2-3; 9 bases are shared with TRBD2. The trim removed 8 bases at V and 3 bases at J, leaving 9 bases unmatched. The CDR3 spans 15 residues. Looked up from germline, CDR1 is LNHDA and CDR2 is SQIVND (reference sequence). The CDR3 region has the DNA TGTGCCAGTCCGTATAGCGGGAGTGGTACAGATACGCAGTATTTT. It specifies CASPYSGSGTDTQYF.